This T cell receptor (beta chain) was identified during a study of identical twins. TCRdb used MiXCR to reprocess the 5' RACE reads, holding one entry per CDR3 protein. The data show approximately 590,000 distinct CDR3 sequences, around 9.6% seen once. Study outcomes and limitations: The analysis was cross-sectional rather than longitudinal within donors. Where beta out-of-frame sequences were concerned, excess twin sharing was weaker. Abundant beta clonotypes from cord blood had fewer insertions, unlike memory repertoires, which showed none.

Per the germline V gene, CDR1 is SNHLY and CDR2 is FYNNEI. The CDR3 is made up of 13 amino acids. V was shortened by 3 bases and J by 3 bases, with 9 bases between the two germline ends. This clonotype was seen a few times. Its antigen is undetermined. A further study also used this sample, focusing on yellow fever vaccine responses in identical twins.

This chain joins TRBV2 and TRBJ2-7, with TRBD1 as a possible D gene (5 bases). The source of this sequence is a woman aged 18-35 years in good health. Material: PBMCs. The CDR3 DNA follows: TGTGCCAGCAGTGACGGACAAAGCTACGAGCAGTACTTC. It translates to CASSDGQSYEQYF. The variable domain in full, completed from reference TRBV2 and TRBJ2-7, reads EPEVTQTPSHQVTQMGQEVILRCVPISNHLYFYWYRQILGQKVEFLVSFYNNEISEKSEIFDDQFSVERPDGSNFTLKIRSTKLEDSAMYFCASSDGQSYEQYFGPGTRLTVT.